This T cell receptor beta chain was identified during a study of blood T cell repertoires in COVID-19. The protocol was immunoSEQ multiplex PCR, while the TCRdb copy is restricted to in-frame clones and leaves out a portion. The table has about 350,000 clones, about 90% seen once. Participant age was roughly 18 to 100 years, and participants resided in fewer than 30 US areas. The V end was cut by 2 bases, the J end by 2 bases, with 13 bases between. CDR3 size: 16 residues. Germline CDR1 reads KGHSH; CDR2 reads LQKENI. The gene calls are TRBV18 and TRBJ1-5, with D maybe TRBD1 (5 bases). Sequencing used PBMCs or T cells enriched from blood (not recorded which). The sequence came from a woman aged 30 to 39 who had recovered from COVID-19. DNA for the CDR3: TGTGCCAGCTCACCAGGAAGGGGCGATGGCAATCAGCCCCAGCATTTT. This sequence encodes CASSPGRGDGNQPQHF.